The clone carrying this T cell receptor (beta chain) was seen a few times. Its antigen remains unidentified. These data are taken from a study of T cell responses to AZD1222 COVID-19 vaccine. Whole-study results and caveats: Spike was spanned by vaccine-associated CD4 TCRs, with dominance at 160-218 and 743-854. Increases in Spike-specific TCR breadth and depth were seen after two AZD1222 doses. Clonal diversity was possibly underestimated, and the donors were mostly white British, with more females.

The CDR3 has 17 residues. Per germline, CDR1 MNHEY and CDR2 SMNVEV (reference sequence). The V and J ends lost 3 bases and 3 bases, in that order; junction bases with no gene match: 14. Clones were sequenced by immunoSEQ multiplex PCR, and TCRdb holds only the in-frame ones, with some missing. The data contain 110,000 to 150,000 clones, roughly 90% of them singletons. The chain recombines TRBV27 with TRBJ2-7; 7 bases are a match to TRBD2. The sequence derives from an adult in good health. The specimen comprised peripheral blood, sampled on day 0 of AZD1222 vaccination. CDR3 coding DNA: TGTGCCAGCAGTTTTTCGGCTAGCGGAAGATGGAGCTACGAGCAGTACTTC. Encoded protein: CASSFSASGRWSYEQYF.